This passage covers 29 T cell receptor beta chains from one sample sequenced in a study of cytomegalovirus exposure and HLA in healthy donors. Primers for the PCR totalled 60 Vbeta and 13 Jbeta. Data came from immunoSEQ multiplex PCR; TCRdb stores just in-frame clones and leaves some out. Of under 200,000 clones in the sample, about 80% were seen once. Sequencing used PBMCs. These receptors all stem from a woman between 45 and 60 years old in good health and CMV-seronegative.

This CDR3 is CASRLLDRGDQPQHF. CDR3 nucleotides: TGTGCCAGCAGGTTACTCGACAGGGGTGATCAGCCCCAGCATTTT. The chain has TRBV28 and TRBJ1-5, with 8 nucleotides matching TRBD1. The CDR3 contains 15 residues. Looked up from germline, CDR1 is MDHEN and CDR2 is SYDVKM. Trimming took 6 bases from V and 5 from J; bases not matched to a gene: 9.

This clone was recorded once. The rearrangement links TRBV5-4 to TRBJ2-7, with D possibly matching TRBD2 (5 bases). V lost 4 bases and J 7 bases, leaving 18 bases between the germline ends. The CDR3 covers 14 residues. Germline V gives CDR1 SGHNT, CDR2 YYREEE (reference sequence). The CDR3 bases are TGTGCCAGCAGCCTCAACCGGGATATGGTAGAGCAGTACTTC. Translation: CASSLNRDMVEQYF.

The chain recombines TRBV5-4 with TRBJ1-1, with D perhaps matching TRBD1 (5 bases). The CDR3 is made up of 14 amino acids. From germline, CDR1 is SGHNT and CDR2 YYREEE (reference sequence). V lost 5 bases and J 5 bases, leaving 16 bases between the germline ends. This CDR3 is CASRPSGGDTEAFF. DNA of the CDR3: TGTGCCAGCAGGCCCTCGGGGGGAGATACTGAAGCTTTCTTT. The variable domain in full, with the rest retrieved from reference TRBV5-4 and TRBJ1-1, is ETGVTQSPTHLIKTRGQQVTLRCSSQSGHNTVSWYQQALGQGPQFIFQYYREEENGRGNFPPRFSGLQFPNYSSELNVNALELDDSALYLCASRPSGGDTEAFFGQGTRLTVV.

V is TRBV30 and J is TRBJ1-1; the match to TRBD1 covers 9 bases. Trimming cost V 5 bases and J 0 bases; bases outside gene matches: 1. The CDR3 is made up of 13 amino acids. Per germline, CDR1 GTSNPN and CDR2 SVGIG (reference sequence). CDR3 coding DNA: TGTGCCTGGGGACAGGGGATGAACACTGAAGCTTTCTTT. The encoded protein is CAWGQGMNTEAFF.

This clone was detected a few times. The V and J genes are TRBV5-1 and TRBJ2-5; D possibly corresponds to TRBD1 (6 bases). Looked up from germline, CDR1 is SGHRS and CDR2 is YFSETQ. The CDR3 has 16 residues. Trimming left V 0 bases short and J 1 base short, with 13 bases between. CDR3 region: CASSLGQGNFQETQYF. CDR3 DNA sequence: TGCGCCAGCAGCTTGGGGCAGGGGAACTTCCAAGAGACCCAGTACTTC. Supplemented by reference TRBV5-1 and TRBJ2-5, the full variable domain reads KAGVTQTPRYLIKTRGQQVTLSCSPISGHRSVSWYQQTPGQGLQFLFEYFSETQRNKGNFPGRFSGRQFSNSRSEMNVSTLELGDSALYLCASSLGQGNFQETQYFGPGTRLLVL.

This clone appeared a single time. The chain joins TRBV4-1 to TRBJ2-3, with unresolved D. V dropped 2 bases and J dropped 2 bases, with 11 bases sitting between them. Germline CDR1 and CDR2: MGHRA and YSYEKL. This CDR3 is 15 amino acids long. CDR3 protein: CASSQLTGNTDTQYF. In nucleotides, the CDR3 is TGCGCCAGCAGCCAACTGACTGGAAACACAGATACGCAGTATTTT.

This clone occurred once. The chain links TRBV6-1 to TRBJ1-1; D gene ambiguous. Germline assignment: CDR1 MNHNS and CDR2 SASEGT. The CDR3 consists of 11 residues. The V end lost 10 bases, the J end lost 0 bases, and 6 bases lay between the germline ends. CDR3 sequence reads: CAIAMNTEAFF. CDR3 nucleotides: TGTGCCATTGCTATGAACACTGAAGCTTTCTTT.

This chain uses TRBV13 with TRBJ1-2, with a tentative D call TRBD1 (5 bases). The CDR3 loop spans 12 amino acids. V lost 5 bases and J 8 bases, leaving 12 bases between the germline ends. CDR1 is PRHDT, CDR2 FYEKMQ, per germline (reference sequence). The CDR3 spells CASSLGGDGYTF. CDR3 nucleotide sequence: TGTGCCAGCAGCCTGGGGGGTGACGGCTACACCTTC.

V usage is TRBV5-1 and J usage is TRBJ2-3; tentatively, D is TRBD1 (5 bases). The CDR3 is 15 amino acids. Germline CDR1 is SGHRS and CDR2 is YFSETQ. V lost 1 base, J lost 0 bases, and 9 bases lay in between. CDR3 nucleotide sequence: TGCGCCAGCAGCTTGTCAGGGCAAAGCACAGATACGCAGTATTTT. Amino acids: CASSLSGQSTDTQYF.

This clone was seen more than once but under ten times. The chain carries TRBV29-1 and TRBJ1-2, with D uncertain. Trimming pared 4 bases from V and 3 bases from J, leaving 6 bases between. Germline V gives CDR1 SQVTM, CDR2 ANQGSEA. The CDR3 totals 11 residues. As DNA, the CDR3 is TGCAGCGTTGGGGCAGACTATGGCTACACCTTC. Amino acids: CSVGADYGYTF. Together with reference TRBV29-1 and TRBJ1-2, the CDR3 gives the full variable domain: SAVISQKPSRDICQRGTSLTIQCQVDSQVTMMFWYRQQPGQSLTLIATANQGSEATYESGFVIDKFPISRPNLTFSTLTVSNMSPEDSSIYLCSVGADYGYTFGSGTRLTVV.

This clone was counted a few times. CDR3 sequence (DNA): TGTGCCGCCCTGGGTGGGGCAGGGGCCCACGAGCAGTACTTC. It codes for CAALGGAGAHEQYF. The chain has TRBV10-3 and TRBJ2-7; D may be TRBD1 (6 bases). Trimming pared 11 bases from V and 5 bases from J, leaving 22 bases between. The CDR3 is 14 residues long. CDR1 is ENHRY, CDR2 SYGVKD, per germline.

This clone was found once. This sequence joins TRBV14 and TRBJ2-3; a possible D gene is TRBD2 (7 bases). The CDR3 is 13 residues long. Germline V lookup: CDR1 SGHDN, CDR2 FVKESK. Trimming removed 5 bases at V and 14 bases at J, with 20 bases between. CDR3 region: CASSFWAGANAYF. The CDR3, as DNA: TGTGCCAGCAGCTTCTGGGCGGGGGCCAACGCGTATTTT. Full variable domain (missing parts from reference TRBV14 and TRBJ2-3): EAGVTQFPSHSVIEKGQTVTLRCDPISGHDNLYWYRRVMGKEIKFLLHFVKESKQDESGMPNNRFLAERTGGTYSTLKVQPAELEDSGVYFCASSFWAGANAYFGPGTRLTVL.

The chain uses TRBV19 and TRBJ2-6; TRBD1 might be the D (5 bases). This CDR3 has 15 amino acids. Per the germline V gene, CDR1 is LNHDA and CDR2 is SQIVND (reference sequence). Trimming pared 6 bases from V and 3 bases from J, leaving 12 bases between. The CDR3 here is CASREMGHGANVLTF. The DNA of the CDR3 is TGTGCCAGTAGGGAGATGGGGCATGGGGCCAACGTCCTGACTTTC.

The chain employs TRBV29-1 and TRBJ2-1; perhaps TRBD1 as D (6 bases). The CDR3 is made up of 12 amino acids. Germline V lookup: CDR1 SQVTM, CDR2 ANQGSEA. V was trimmed by 5 bases and J by 4 bases, leaving 9 bases between them. The CDR3 loop is CSVSGQYNEQFF. The DNA for the CDR3 is TGCAGCGTTTCCGGACAGTACAATGAGCAGTTCTTC.

This chain joins TRBV2 and TRBJ2-7; a weak D match, TRBD2 (6 bases). V dropped 8 bases and J dropped 6 bases, with 14 bases sitting between them. The CDR3 spans 12 residues. CDR1 and CDR2 (germline): SNHLY, FYNNEI. The CDR3 is CASAPAGGEQYF. The CDR3 nucleotides are TGTGCCAGCGCCCCCGCCGGGGGCGAGCAGTACTTC. Looking up the rest from reference TRBV2 and TRBJ2-7 gives the full variable domain: EPEVTQTPSHQVTQMGQEVILRCVPISNHLYFYWYRQILGQKVEFLVSFYNNEISEKSEIFDDQFSVERPDGSNFTLKIRSTKLEDSAMYFCASAPAGGEQYFGPGTRLTVT.

The V and J genes are TRBV19 and TRBJ2-7; 11 bases fit TRBD2. The CDR3 is 14 amino acids. The V gene's germline CDR1 is LNHDA and CDR2 SQIVND (reference sequence). Germline trimming cut 3 bases from V and 5 bases from J; bases unmatched to any gene: 3. This chain's CDR3 is CASSIGLAGNEQYF. The CDR3 DNA is TGTGCCAGTAGTATCGGACTAGCGGGCAACGAGCAGTACTTC.

The chain joins TRBV19 to TRBJ1-2; TRBD1 aligns across 8 bases. V gave up 2 bases and J gave up 3 bases; unmatched junction bases: 5. Germline lookup yields CDR1 LNHDA and CDR2 SQIVND (reference sequence). The CDR3 has 15 residues. CDR3 residues: CASSIQGAIDYGYTF. The CDR3 DNA reads as TGTGCCAGTAGTATACAGGGGGCGATTGACTATGGCTACACCTTC.

This sequence joins TRBV28 and TRBJ1-5, with 7 bases fitting TRBD1. After removal of 5 bases from V and 7 bases from J, the junction contained 5 bases not matched to a gene. The CDR3 extends over 13 amino acids. Germline V CDR1 and CDR2: MDHEN, SYDVKM. CDR3 region: CASSQGVKQPQHF. The CDR3 DNA sequence: TGTGCCAGCAGTCAGGGGGTTAAACAGCCCCAGCATTTT.

The V call is TRBV30, the J call TRBJ1-2, with 9 bases lining up with TRBD1. Germline V gene sequence: CDR1 GTSNPN, CDR2 SVGIG (reference sequence). After removal of 5 bases from V and 4 bases from J, the junction contained 8 bases not matched to a gene. The CDR3 extends over 14 amino acids. DNA of the CDR3: TGTGCCTGGGCGACGGGACAGGGATTCTATGGCTACACCTTC. The encoded protein is CAWATGQGFYGYTF.

V and J are TRBV6-1 and TRBJ1-2; perhaps TRBD1 as D (6 bases). The CDR3 is made up of 15 amino acids. Trimming took off 2 bases at V and 3 bases at J, with 13 bases between the two ends. Germline CDR1 reads MNHNS; CDR2 reads SASEGT. CDR3 residues: CASSEYRRGDYGYTF. The CDR3 bases are TGTGCCAGCAGTGAATATCGCAGGGGCGACTATGGCTACACCTTC.

The chain employs TRBV5-1 and TRBJ2-5; weak D call: TRBD2 (5 bases). This CDR3 region has 15 residues. Germline V gene lookup returns CDR1 SGHRS and CDR2 YFSETQ. V was shortened by 6 bases and J by 2 bases, with 17 bases between the two germline ends. The CDR3 sequence: CASTPLEPGQETQYF. Written as DNA, the CDR3 is TGCGCCAGCACCCCCTTGGAGCCGGGACAAGAGACCCAGTACTTC.

The gene calls are TRBV5-4 and TRBJ1-1; D is uncertain. V lost 0 bases and J 2 bases, leaving 14 bases between the germline ends. CDR3 length: 16 amino acids. The V gene's germline CDR1 is SGHNT and CDR2 YYREEE (reference sequence). This CDR3 reads CASSLDLVVSNTEAFF. The CDR3 region has the DNA TGTGCCAGCAGCTTGGATCTGGTAGTTTCTAACACTGAAGCTTTCTTT. The full variable domain, in which reference TRBV5-4 and TRBJ1-1 provide the parts outside the CDR3, is ETGVTQSPTHLIKTRGQQVTLRCSSQSGHNTVSWYQQALGQGPQFIFQYYREEENGRGNFPPRFSGLQFPNYSSELNVNALELDDSALYLCASSLDLVVSNTEAFFGQGTRLTVV.

J is TRBJ2-3 and V is TRBV6-1, with 11 nucleotides matching TRBD1. This CDR3 has 15 residues. V shed 4 bases, J shed 6 bases, and the junction held 6 bases outside the gene matches. Germline lookup yields CDR1 MNHNS and CDR2 SASEGT. The CDR3 DNA sequence: TGTGCCAGCAGTGTCCGGGACAGGGGGTGGGATACGCAGTATTTT. It translates to CASSVRDRGWDTQYF.

The rearrangement links TRBV28 to TRBJ1-1; D is unresolved. The CDR3 is made up of 13 amino acids. The V end lost 0 bases, the J end lost 6 bases, and 8 bases lay between the germline ends. Germline lookup yields CDR1 MDHEN and CDR2 SYDVKM. CDR3 loop: CASSLWVGSEAFF. The DNA for the CDR3 is TGTGCCAGCAGTTTATGGGTCGGTTCTGAAGCTTTCTTT.

V gene TRBV5-8 combines with J gene TRBJ2-5; tentative D call: TRBD1 (6 bases). The CDR3 spans 13 residues. The germline gives CDR1 SGHTS, CDR2 YDEGEE. V dropped 7 bases and J dropped 5 bases, with 15 bases sitting between them. CDR3 residues: CASGDRSVETQYF. CDR3 nucleotide sequence: TGTGCCAGCGGAGACAGGAGCGTGGAGACCCAGTACTTC.

Here the CDR3 DNA reads TGTGCCATCCGACCGGTAGCAAATCAGCCCCAGCATTTT. This encodes CAIRPVANQPQHF. V gene TRBV2 combines with J gene TRBJ1-5; D unresolved. The CDR3 has 13 residues. V gave up 10 bases and J gave up 4 bases, with 14 bases separating them. Germline CDR1 and CDR2: SNHLY and FYNNEI.

This clone was observed a few times. CDR3 loop: CAISTGTVPYEQYF. The CDR3 nucleotides are TGTGCCATCAGTACCGGGACAGTTCCCTACGAGCAGTACTTC. The rearrangement links TRBV10-3 to TRBJ2-7; 7 bases map to TRBD1. Germline loops: CDR1 ENHRY, CDR2 SYGVKD. The V and J ends lost 5 bases and 2 bases, in that order; junction bases with no gene match: 6. This CDR3 comprises 14 residues.

This clone was seen just once. This CDR3 reads CASSYGDFSTGELFF. The CDR3 DNA reads as TGTGCCAGCAGTTACGGGGATTTTAGTACCGGGGAGCTGTTTTTT. V gene TRBV28 combines with J gene TRBJ2-2; a weak D match, TRBD2 (5 bases). Trimming stripped 4 bases from V and 5 bases from J, with 14 bases between. There are 15 residues in the CDR3. The germline V gene has CDR1 MDHEN and CDR2 SYDVKM.

This chain uses TRBV4-3 with TRBJ2-5; the D gene is possibly TRBD1 (6 bases). Germline V CDR1 and CDR2: LGHNA, YSLEER. Between the trimmed V and J ends, which lost 0 bases and 4 bases, there was a span of 15 bases. The CDR3 loop spans 16 amino acids. The CDR3 sequence: CASSQDFLRGGETQYF. In DNA, the CDR3 is TGCGCCAGCAGCCAAGATTTTTTGCGAGGGGGAGAGACCCAGTACTTC.